This TCR beta chain was captured in a study of T cell responses to AZD1222 COVID-19 vaccine. Findings and caveats of the study: The study found vaccine-associated CD4 TCRs spanning spike, dominant at 160-218 and 743-854. At study baseline, merely several AZD1222 recipients were seropositive. Variant regions that are unmutated are reportedly the target of nearly half of spike-specific TCRs.

Turning to this clone: Its antigen remains unknown.

The germline V gene has CDR1 SGDLS and CDR2 YYNGEE. Unmatched junction bases numbered 6, after V lost 0 bases and J lost 2 bases. This CDR3 has 16 residues. The data were produced by immunoSEQ multiplex PCR, yet TCRdb's version contains in-frame clones alone and is incomplete. The sample lists about 100,000 clones; around 84% were seen once. This TCR came from an adult in good health. The chain couples TRBV9 to TRBJ2-5, with TRBD2 matching 8 bases. This sample comprised peripheral blood, obtained on day 0 of AZD1222 vaccination. The CDR3 DNA reads as TGTGCCAGCAGCGTAGCTACCGGGAGGGGGCAAGAGACCCAGTACTTC. Its protein product is CASSVATGRGQETQYF.